This TCR beta chain appears in the sequencing data of a study of CD8 T cells in Susac syndrome. This clonotype was seen a single time. The germline gives CDR1 MGHRA, CDR2 YSYEKL. The CDR3 contains 14 residues. The V gene lost 1 base and the J gene lost 8 bases, with 12 bases spanning the gap. RNA was extracted with the RNeasy kit, and a quantity of roughly 0.45 to 1 ug was reverse transcribed using random hexamers. It was immunoSEQ multiplex PCR that amplified TCR beta CDR3 across 54 Vbeta and 13 Jbeta. In TCRdb, the immunoSEQ multiplex PCR reads were re-called with MiXCR into one record per CDR3 protein. The table records about 300,000 distinct CDR3 sequences, 85% of them present only once.

The sequence was collected from a human donor with multiple sclerosis. The chain is built from TRBV4-1 and TRBJ2-1, with D hard to call. Sequences were obtained from CD8+ T cells from PBMCs. The chain's CDR3 is CASSQGPPEDEQFF. The CDR3 nucleotides are TGCGCCAGCAGCCAAGGACCCCCTGAGGATGAGCAGTTCTTC.